These 26 T cell receptor beta chains came from one sample sequenced in a study of T cells after yellow fever vaccination. TCRdb itself ran the 5' RACE reads through MiXCR, one entry per CDR3 protein. The sample holds about 320,000 distinct CDR3 sequences; roughly a tenth are singletons and the top ten take roughly 3%. Sequencing used CD4+ T cells sorted from PBMCs, obtained 45 days after the yellow fever booster vaccination. The origin of the receptors is a man between 18 and 29 years old who received the YFV17D yellow fever vaccine.

A few counts support this clonotype. The V and J genes are TRBV7-2 and TRBJ2-3; D not certain. The CDR3 covers 15 residues. V lost 0 bases and J 4 bases, leaving 11 bases between the germline ends. CDR1 and CDR2 (germline): SGHTA, FQGNSA. In DNA form, the CDR3 reads TGTGCCAGCAGCTTAGCCCGTAATGGGGCAGATACGCAGTATTTT. It is translated as CASSLARNGADTQYF.

The gene calls are TRBV6-1 and TRBJ2-7; TRBD1 might be the D (5 bases). This CDR3 region has 12 residues. V gave up 4 bases and J gave up 3 bases, with 7 bases separating them. Germline V gives CDR1 MNHNS, CDR2 SASEGT. CDR3 nucleotides: TGTGCCAGCAGTGGCCAGGGCTACGAGCAGTACTTC. This translates into CASSGQGYEQYF.

The chain carries TRBV5-1 and TRBJ2-5; 13 nucleotides agree with TRBD2. This CDR3 is built from 16 residues. Germline V gene data show CDR1 as SGHRS and CDR2 as YFSETQ. Trimming took 2 bases from V and 0 from J; bases not matched to a gene: 1. The CDR3 reads CASSFGLAGDQETQYF. The CDR3 DNA sequence: TGCGCCAGCAGCTTCGGACTAGCGGGGGACCAAGAGACCCAGTACTTC.

This clonotype appeared a single time. The chain links TRBV5-1 to TRBJ1-2; tentatively, D is TRBD1 (6 bases). With 4 bases removed from V and 1 base from J, the gap between germline ends came to 17 bases. Germline-derived CDR1 and CDR2 are SGHRS and YFSETQ. The length of the CDR3 is 16 residues. The DNA of the CDR3 is TGCGCCAGCAGCCGCTTGGATCAGGGGCATAACTATGGCTACACCTTC. This sequence encodes CASSRLDQGHNYGYTF.

V is TRBV7-2 and J is TRBJ2-2; the D is unclear. V gave up 5 bases and J gave up 3 bases, with 7 bases separating them. Germline CDR1 and CDR2: SGHTA and FQGNSA. This CDR3 comprises 13 residues. CDR3 nucleotides: TGTGCCAGCAGCGCTTCGTACACCGGGGAGCTGTTTTTT. The encoded protein is CASSASYTGELFF.

A few counts support this clonotype. The chain couples TRBV4-3 to TRBJ2-7; 8 bases align to TRBD2. The CDR3 has 14 amino acids. The trim removed 0 bases at V and 6 bases at J, leaving 4 bases unmatched. Germline-derived CDR1 and CDR2 are LGHNA and YSLEER. The CDR3 sequence is CASSQEPGGGEQYF. The CDR3 bases are TGCGCCAGCAGCCAAGAGCCCGGGGGGGGCGAGCAGTACTTC.

The table lists this clonotype with many counts. V gene TRBV5-6 combines with J gene TRBJ2-2, with 9 bases lining up with TRBD2. V shed 1 base and J 4 bases; nucleotides not matched to a gene: 14. The CDR3 runs 19 residues. CDR1 is SGHDT, CDR2 YYEEEE, per germline. CDR3 amino acids: CASSLRRLAGQLSTGELFF. The DNA for the CDR3 is TGTGCCAGCAGCTTGCGGCGTCTAGCGGGGCAACTATCCACCGGGGAGCTGTTTTTT.

The chain joins TRBV6-5 to TRBJ1-3; no clear D. Trimming removed 6 bases at V and 0 bases at J, with 6 bases between. Germline V gene data show CDR1 as MNHEY and CDR2 as SVGAGI. The CDR3 is made up of 13 amino acids. This chain's CDR3 is CASRETSGNTIYF. For the CDR3, the DNA is TGTGCCAGCAGGGAGACCTCTGGAAACACCATATATTTT.

This clonotype turned up a few times. This rearrangement joins TRBV5-6 to TRBJ1-3; D is unresolved. V lost 4 bases and J 4 bases, leaving 12 bases between the germline ends. Germline V gene sequence: CDR1 SGHDT, CDR2 YYEEEE. This CDR3 has 14 amino acids. CDR3 loop: CASSRPLPGNTIYF. In DNA, the CDR3 is TGTGCCAGCAGCCGGCCCCTCCCGGGAAACACCATATATTTT. The variable domain in full, completed from reference TRBV5-6 and TRBJ1-3, reads DAGVTQSPTHLIKTRGQQVTLRCSPKSGHDTVSWYQQALGQGPQFIFQYYEEEERQRGNFPDRFSGHQFPNYSSELNVNALLLGDSALYLCASSRPLPGNTIYFGEGSWLTVV.

This clonotype has only a few counts. The chain couples TRBV5-1 to TRBJ2-7; D may be TRBD1 (6 bases). The CDR3 is 14 amino acids. V was shortened by 0 bases and J by 7 bases, with 14 bases between the two germline ends. The germline CDR1 and CDR2 sequences are SGHRS and YFSETQ. The CDR3 DNA reads TGCGCCAGCAGCTTGGACGAGCAGGGGCAAGAGCAGTACTTC. It translates to CASSLDEQGQEQYF.

This clonotype was detected a few times. The rearrangement uses TRBV7-6 and TRBJ1-1; no reliable D call. This CDR3 comprises 12 residues. From germline, CDR1 is SGHVS and CDR2 FNYEAQ. Trimming shortened V by 5 bases and J by 3 bases, and 7 bases separated the two germline ends. CDR3 in amino acids: CASSGSYTEAFF. CDR3 coding DNA: TGTGCCAGCAGCGGGAGTTACACTGAAGCTTTCTTT.

The CDR3 spells CASSQLTSRLFF. The CDR3 nucleotides are TGTGCCAGCAGCCAGTTAACCTCCCGGCTGTTTTTT. The chain recombines TRBV3-1 with TRBJ2-2; no reliable D call. This CDR3 has 12 residues. V was trimmed by 3 bases and J by 13 bases, leaving 12 bases between them. CDR1 is LGHDT and CDR2 is YNNKEL in the germline V gene (reference sequence).

J is TRBJ2-5 and V is TRBV9; 8 bases line up with TRBD2. The CDR3 is 16 amino acids. Germline V gene sequence: CDR1 SGDLS, CDR2 YYNGEE. V trimming: 0 bases; J trimming: 5 bases; junction bases outside the gene matches: 9. CDR3 region: CASSVDAGGRVETQYF. The CDR3 nucleotides read TGTGCCAGCAGCGTAGATGCGGGGGGCAGGGTGGAGACCCAGTACTTC.

V and J are TRBV2 and TRBJ2-2; 7 bases agree with TRBD2. Germline values: CDR1 SNHLY, CDR2 FYNNEI. V shed 6 bases, J shed 1 base, and the junction held 5 bases outside the gene matches. The CDR3 has 15 amino acids. The chain's CDR3 is CASRGGNLNTGELFF. The CDR3 nucleotides read TGTGCCAGCAGGGGGGGGAATTTGAACACCGGGGAGCTGTTTTTT.

The gene calls are TRBV23-1 and TRBJ2-1; weak D call: TRBD2 (5 bases). TRBV23-1 is flagged as an ORF with uncertain function. Trimming took 11 bases from V and 0 from J, leaving 17 bases between them. The CDR3 contains 15 residues. CDR3 sequence (DNA): TGCGCCTTCTCGTATCGGGGAAGCTCCTACAATGAGCAGTTCTTC. Translating it yields CAFSYRGSSYNEQFF.

Only a few counts were recorded for this clonotype. The rearrangement uses TRBV10-3 and TRBJ1-1; D is perhaps TRBD1 (5 bases). The CDR3 length is 13 residues. CDR1 ENHRY and CDR2 SYGVKD come from the germline V gene. V dropped 4 bases and J dropped 3 bases, with 9 bases sitting between them. CDR3 region: CAISGRGDTEAFF. Here the CDR3 DNA reads TGTGCCATCAGTGGTCGGGGGGACACTGAAGCTTTCTTT.

A few counts support this clonotype. Sequence at one end of the junction differs from germline and may be a read error. The gene calls are TRBV5-1 and TRBJ2-2; D is perhaps TRBD1 or TRBD2 (5 bases each). The length of the CDR3 is 14 residues. Germline-derived CDR1 and CDR2 are SGHRS and YFSETQ. CDR3: CASSLVGHTGELFF. In DNA, the CDR3 is TGTGCTAGCAGCTTAGTGGGACACACCGGGGAGCTGTTTTTT. Full variable domain (rest looked up from reference TRBV5-1 and TRBJ2-2): KAGVTQTPRYLIKTRGQQVTLSCSPISGHRSVSWYQQTPGQGLQFLFEYFSETQRNKGNFPGRFSGRQFSNSRSEMNVSTLELGDSALYLCASSLVGHTGELFFGEGSRLTVL.

V is TRBV5-1 and J is TRBJ1-6; D gene unclear. Trimming pared 4 bases from V and 3 bases from J, leaving 11 bases between. Per the germline V gene, CDR1 is SGHRS and CDR2 is YFSETQ. This CDR3 has 15 residues. The chain's CDR3 is CASSTRPSYNSPLHF. For the CDR3, the DNA is TGCGCCAGCAGCACCAGACCGAGCTATAATTCACCCCTCCACTTT.

The chain joins TRBV29-1 to TRBJ2-2; 9 bases fit TRBD1. The CDR3 covers 13 residues. The germline gives CDR1 SQVTM, CDR2 ANQGSEA. The ends lost 6 bases at V and 6 bases at J; junction bases unmatched: 5. The CDR3 bases are TGCAGCGTCGCCAGGACAGGGGCCGGGGAGCTGTTTTTT. Residues: CSVARTGAGELFF.

This clonotype was detected a few times. V usage is TRBV12-3 or TRBV12-4 and J usage is TRBJ2-3; 10 bases fit TRBD2. The V and J ends lost 5 bases and 14 bases, in that order; junction bases with no gene match: 7. The CDR3 contains 12 residues. The CDR3 reads CASSASGGVGYF. In nucleotides, the CDR3 is TGTGCCAGCAGTGCCAGCGGGGGGGTTGGGTATTTT.

In its sample, this clonotype was seen a few times. The chain carries TRBV24-1 and TRBJ2-3; D gene unclear. The CDR3 is made up of 13 amino acids. The V end was cut by 0 bases, the J end by 4 bases, with 4 bases between. Germline V CDR1 and CDR2: KGHDR, SFDVKD. The CDR3 spells CATSDLAADTQYF. DNA for the CDR3: TGTGCCACCAGTGATTTGGCCGCAGATACGCAGTATTTT.

This chain joins TRBV6-2 or TRBV6-3 and TRBJ2-1, with 7 bases matching TRBD1. With 2 bases clipped from V and 1 base from J, the junction kept 2 bases outside the gene matches. The CDR3 totals 15 residues. Germline-derived CDR1 and CDR2 are MNHEY and SVGEGT. CDR3 sequence reads: CASSYTGVSYNEQFF. CDR3 nucleotide sequence: TGTGCCAGCAGTTACACAGGGGTTTCCTACAATGAGCAGTTCTTC.

This clonotype occurred many times. This rearrangement joins TRBV11-2 to TRBJ2-3, with TRBD2 as a possible D gene (6 bases). This CDR3 spans 14 amino acids. Germline V gene lookup returns CDR1 SGHAT and CDR2 FQNNGV. Trimming took off 5 bases at V and 7 bases at J, with 16 bases between the two ends. CDR3 sequence: CASSPDGGRHTQYF. The CDR3, as DNA: TGTGCCAGCAGCCCGGACGGGGGTCGGCATACGCAGTATTTT.

This clonotype has a handful of counts. The chain employs TRBV9 and TRBJ1-1, with D tentatively TRBD1 (6 bases). The CDR3 has 15 amino acids. V lost 3 bases to trimming and J lost 11 bases, with 23 bases between them. Germline values: CDR1 SGDLS, CDR2 YYNGEE. CDR3 nucleotides: TGTGCCAGCAGCGCAGAAACCCAGGGGAGGTTGGATGCTTTCTTT. Translating it yields CASSAETQGRLDAFF. Full variable domain (rest looked up from reference TRBV9 and TRBJ1-1): DSGVTQTPKHLITATGQRVTLRCSPRSGDLSVYWYQQSLDQGLQFLIQYYNGEERAKGNILERFSAQQFPDLHSELNLSSLELGDSALYFCASSAETQGRLDAFFGQGTRLTVV.

The chain employs TRBV20-1 and TRBJ2-3; 7 bases map to TRBD1. The V and J ends lost 5 bases and 2 bases, in that order; junction bases with no gene match: 7. The CDR3 sequence is 14 residues long. Germline V gene sequence: CDR1 DFQATT, CDR2 SNEGSKA (reference sequence). CDR3 sequence: CSASQGWVTDTQYF. CDR3 bases: TGCAGTGCTTCACAGGGGTGGGTCACAGATACGCAGTATTTT.

This clonotype has a handful of counts. This chain uses TRBV5-5 with TRBJ2-7; D may be TRBD1 (6 bases). CDR3 length equals 13 residues. The germline CDR1 and CDR2 sequences are SGHKS and YYEKEE (reference sequence). Trimming pared 0 bases from V and 13 bases from J, leaving 17 bases between. The CDR3 DNA reads TGTGCCAGCAGCTTGGGGACCCAGGGGATCACATACGTC. Protein product: CASSLGTQGITYV.